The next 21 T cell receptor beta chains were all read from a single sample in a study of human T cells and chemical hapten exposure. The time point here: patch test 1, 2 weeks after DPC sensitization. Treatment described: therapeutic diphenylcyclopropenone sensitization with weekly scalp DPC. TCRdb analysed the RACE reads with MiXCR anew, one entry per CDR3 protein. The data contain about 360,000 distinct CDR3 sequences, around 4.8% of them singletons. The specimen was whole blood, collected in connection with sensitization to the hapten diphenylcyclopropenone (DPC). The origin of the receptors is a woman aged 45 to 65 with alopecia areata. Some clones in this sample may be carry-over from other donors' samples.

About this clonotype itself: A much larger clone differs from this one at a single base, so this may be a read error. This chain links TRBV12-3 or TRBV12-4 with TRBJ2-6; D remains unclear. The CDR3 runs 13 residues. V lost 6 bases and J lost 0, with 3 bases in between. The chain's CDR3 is CASRISGANVLTF. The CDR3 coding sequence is TGTGCCAGCAGGATCTCTGGGGCCAACGTCCTGACTTTC.

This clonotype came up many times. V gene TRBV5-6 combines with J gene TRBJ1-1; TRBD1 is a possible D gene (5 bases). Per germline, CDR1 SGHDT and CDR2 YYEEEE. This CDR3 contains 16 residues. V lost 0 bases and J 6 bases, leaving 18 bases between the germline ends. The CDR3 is CASSLASMLGGAEAFF. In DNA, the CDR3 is TGTGCCAGCAGCTTGGCCAGTATGTTGGGGGGTGCTGAAGCTTTCTTT.

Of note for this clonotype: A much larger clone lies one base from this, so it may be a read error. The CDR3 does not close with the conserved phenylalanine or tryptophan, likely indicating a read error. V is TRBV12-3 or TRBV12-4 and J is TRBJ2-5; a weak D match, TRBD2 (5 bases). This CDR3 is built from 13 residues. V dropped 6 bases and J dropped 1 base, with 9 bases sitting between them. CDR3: CASSAGIQETQYL. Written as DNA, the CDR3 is TGTGCCAGCAGCGCGGGCATCCAAGAGACCCAGTACCTC.

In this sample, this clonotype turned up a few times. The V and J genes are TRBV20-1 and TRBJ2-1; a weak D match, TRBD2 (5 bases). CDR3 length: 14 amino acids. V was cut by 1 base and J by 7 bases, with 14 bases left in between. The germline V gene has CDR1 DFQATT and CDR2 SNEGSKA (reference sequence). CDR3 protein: CSARATRTSNEQFF. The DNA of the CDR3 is TGCAGTGCTAGAGCCACTAGGACTTCGAATGAGCAGTTCTTC.

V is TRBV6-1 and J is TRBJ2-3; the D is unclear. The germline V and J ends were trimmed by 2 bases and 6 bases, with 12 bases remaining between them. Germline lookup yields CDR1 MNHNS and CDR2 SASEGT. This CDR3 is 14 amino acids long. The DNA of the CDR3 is TGTGCCAGCAGTGAAATATCGCTCGGGGATACGCAGTATTTT. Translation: CASSEISLGDTQYF.

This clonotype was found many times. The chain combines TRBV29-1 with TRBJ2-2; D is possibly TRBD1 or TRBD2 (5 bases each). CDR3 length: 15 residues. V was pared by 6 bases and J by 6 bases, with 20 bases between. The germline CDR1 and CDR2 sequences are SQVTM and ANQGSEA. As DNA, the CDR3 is TGCAGCGTGGGCTTGGGGCAGGGAGAGGCCGGGGAGCTGTTTTTT. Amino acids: CSVGLGQGEAGELFF.

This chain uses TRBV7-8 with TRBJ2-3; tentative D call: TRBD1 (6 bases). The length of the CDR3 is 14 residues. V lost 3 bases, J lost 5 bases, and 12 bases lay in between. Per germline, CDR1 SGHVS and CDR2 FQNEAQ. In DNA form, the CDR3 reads TGTGCCAGCAGCTTGCACAGGGCGGGAGATACGCAGTATTTT. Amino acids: CASSLHRAGDTQYF. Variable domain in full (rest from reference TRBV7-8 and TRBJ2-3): GAGVSQSPRYKVAKRGQDVALRCDPISGHVSLFWYQQALGQGPEFLTYFQNEAQLDKSGLPSDRFFAERPEGSVSTLKIQRTQQEDSAVYLCASSLHRAGDTQYFGPGTRLTVL.

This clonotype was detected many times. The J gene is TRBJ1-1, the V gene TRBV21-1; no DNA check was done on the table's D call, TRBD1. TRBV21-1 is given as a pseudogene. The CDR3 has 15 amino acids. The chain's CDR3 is CASSKPGRPNTEAFF. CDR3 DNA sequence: TGTGCCAGCAGCAAACCCGGACGGCCGAACACTGAAGCTTTCTTT.

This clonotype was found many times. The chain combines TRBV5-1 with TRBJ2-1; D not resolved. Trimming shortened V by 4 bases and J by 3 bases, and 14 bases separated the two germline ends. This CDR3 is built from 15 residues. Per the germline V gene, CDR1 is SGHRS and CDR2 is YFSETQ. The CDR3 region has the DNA TGCGCCAGCAGCGCTGGTGGGGATTTCTACAATGAGCAGTTCTTC. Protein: CASSAGGDFYNEQFF.

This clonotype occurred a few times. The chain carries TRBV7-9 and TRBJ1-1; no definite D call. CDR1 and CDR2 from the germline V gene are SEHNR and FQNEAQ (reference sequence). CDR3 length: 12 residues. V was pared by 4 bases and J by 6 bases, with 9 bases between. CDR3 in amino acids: CASSSSIAEAFF. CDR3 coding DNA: TGTGCCAGCAGCTCCTCTATCGCTGAAGCTTTCTTT. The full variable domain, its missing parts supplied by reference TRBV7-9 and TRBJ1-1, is DTGVSQNPRHKITKRGQNVTFRCDPISEHNRLYWYRQTLGQGPEFLTYFQNEAQLEKSRLLSDRFSAERPKGSFSTLEIQRTEQGDSAMYLCASSSSIAEAFFGQGTRLTVV.

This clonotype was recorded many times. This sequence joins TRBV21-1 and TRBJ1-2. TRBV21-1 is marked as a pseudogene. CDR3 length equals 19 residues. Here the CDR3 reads CASSAQRWDSGGVSYGYTF. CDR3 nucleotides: TGTGCCAGCAGCGCCCAAAGATGGGACTCGGGAGGCGTGAGCTATGGCTACACCTTC.

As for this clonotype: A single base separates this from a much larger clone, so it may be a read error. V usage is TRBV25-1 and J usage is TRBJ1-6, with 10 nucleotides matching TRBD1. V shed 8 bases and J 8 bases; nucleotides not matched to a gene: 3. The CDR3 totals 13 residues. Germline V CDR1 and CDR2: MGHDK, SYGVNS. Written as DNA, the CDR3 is TGTGCCAGCTGGGGACAGGGGTATTCACCCCTCCACTTT. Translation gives CASWGQGYSPLHF.

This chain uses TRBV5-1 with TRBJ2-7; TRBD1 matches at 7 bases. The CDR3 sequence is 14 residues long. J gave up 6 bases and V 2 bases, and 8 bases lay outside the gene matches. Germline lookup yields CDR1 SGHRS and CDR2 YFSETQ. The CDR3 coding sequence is TGCGCCAGCAGCTTCAGACAGGGAGATCCCGAGCAGTACTTC. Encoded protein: CASSFRQGDPEQYF.

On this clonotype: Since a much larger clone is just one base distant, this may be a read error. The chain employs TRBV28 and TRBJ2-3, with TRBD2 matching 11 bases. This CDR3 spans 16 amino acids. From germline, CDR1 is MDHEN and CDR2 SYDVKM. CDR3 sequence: CTSSLPPSGRTDTQYF. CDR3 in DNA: TGTACCAGCAGTCTCCCCCCTAGCGGGAGGACAGATACGCAGTATTTT.

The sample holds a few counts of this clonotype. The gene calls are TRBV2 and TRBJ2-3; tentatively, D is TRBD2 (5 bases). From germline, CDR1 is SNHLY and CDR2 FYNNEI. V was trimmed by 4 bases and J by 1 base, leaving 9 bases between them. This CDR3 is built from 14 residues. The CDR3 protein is CASSAQRRTDTQYF. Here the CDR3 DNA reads TGTGCCAGCAGTGCGCAGCGGCGCACAGATACGCAGTATTTT.

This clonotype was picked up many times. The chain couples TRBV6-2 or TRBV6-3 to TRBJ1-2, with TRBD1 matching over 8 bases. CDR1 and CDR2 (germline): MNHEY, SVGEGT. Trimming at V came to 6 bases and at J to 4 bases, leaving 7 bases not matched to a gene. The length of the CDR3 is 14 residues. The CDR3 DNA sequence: TGTGCCAGCAGCTACGAGGACAGGGCCTATGGCTACACCTTC. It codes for CASSYEDRAYGYTF.

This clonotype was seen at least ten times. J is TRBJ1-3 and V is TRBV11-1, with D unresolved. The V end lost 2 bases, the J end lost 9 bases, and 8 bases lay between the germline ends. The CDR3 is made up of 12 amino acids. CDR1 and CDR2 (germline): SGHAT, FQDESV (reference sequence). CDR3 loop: CASSLFGGTIYF. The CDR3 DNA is TGTGCCAGCAGCTTATTTGGAGGCACCATATATTTT. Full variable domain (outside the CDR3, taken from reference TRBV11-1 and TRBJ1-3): EAEVAQSPRYKITEKSQAVAFWCDPISGHATLYWYRQILGQGPELLVQFQDESVVDDSQLPKDRFSAERLKGVDSTLKIQPAELGDSAMYLCASSLFGGTIYFGEGSWLTVV.

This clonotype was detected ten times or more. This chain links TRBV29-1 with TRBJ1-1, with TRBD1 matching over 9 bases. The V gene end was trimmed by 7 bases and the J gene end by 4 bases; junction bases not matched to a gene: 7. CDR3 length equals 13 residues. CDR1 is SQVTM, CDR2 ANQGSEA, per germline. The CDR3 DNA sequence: TGCAGCGGGTGGACAGGGGAGGGCACTGAAGCTTTCTTT. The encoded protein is CSGWTGEGTEAFF.

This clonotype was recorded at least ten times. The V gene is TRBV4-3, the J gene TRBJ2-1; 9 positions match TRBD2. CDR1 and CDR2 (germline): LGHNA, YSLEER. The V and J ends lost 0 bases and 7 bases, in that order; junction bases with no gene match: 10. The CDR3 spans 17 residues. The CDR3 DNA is TGCGCCAGCAGCCAAGACGACGAGGCGGGAGGGCTAAATGAGCAGTTCTTC. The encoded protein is CASSQDDEAGGLNEQFF.

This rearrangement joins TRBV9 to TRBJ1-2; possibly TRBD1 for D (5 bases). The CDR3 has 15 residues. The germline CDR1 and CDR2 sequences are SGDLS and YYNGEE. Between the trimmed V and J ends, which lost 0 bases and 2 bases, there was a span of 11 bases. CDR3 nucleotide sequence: TGTGCCAGCAGCGTAGGAAGCCCAGGGAACTATGGCTACACCTTC. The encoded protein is CASSVGSPGNYGYTF.

DNA for the CDR3: TGTGCCAGCATCACAGGGTTCTCTGGGGCCAACGTCCTGACTTTC. This sequence encodes CASITGFSGANVLTF. The rearrangement uses TRBV2 and TRBJ2-6, with a weak D call TRBD1 (6 bases). Germline V CDR1 and CDR2: SNHLY, FYNNEI. The CDR3 is 15 amino acids. V shed 7 bases and J shed 0 bases, with 10 bases lying between them.